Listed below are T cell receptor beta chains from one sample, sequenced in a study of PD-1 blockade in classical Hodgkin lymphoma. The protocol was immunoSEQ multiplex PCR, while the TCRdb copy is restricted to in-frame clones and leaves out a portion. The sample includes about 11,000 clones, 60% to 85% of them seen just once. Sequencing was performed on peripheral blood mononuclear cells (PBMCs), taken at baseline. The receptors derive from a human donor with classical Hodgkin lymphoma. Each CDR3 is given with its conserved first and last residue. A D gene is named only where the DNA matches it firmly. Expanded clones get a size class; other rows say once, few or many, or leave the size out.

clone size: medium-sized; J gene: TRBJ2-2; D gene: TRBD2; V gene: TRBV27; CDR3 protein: CASSLPGLAGAGELFF; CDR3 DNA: TGTGCCAGCAGTTTACCGGGACTAGCGGGGGCCGGGGAGCTGTTTTTT
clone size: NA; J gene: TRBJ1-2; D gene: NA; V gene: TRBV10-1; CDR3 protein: CASSDQGYGYTF; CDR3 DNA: TGCGCCAGCAGTGACCAGGGGTATGGCTACACCTTC
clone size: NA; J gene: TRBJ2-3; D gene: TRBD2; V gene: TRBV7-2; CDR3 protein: CASRRGLAGVSDTQYF; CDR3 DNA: TGTGCCAGCAGGCGGGGACTAGCGGGAGTCTCAGATACGCAGTATTTT
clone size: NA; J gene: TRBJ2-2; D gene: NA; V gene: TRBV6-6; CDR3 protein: CASSHQGAITGELFF; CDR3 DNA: TGTGCCAGCAGCCACCAAGGGGCGATCACCGGGGAGCTGTTTTTT
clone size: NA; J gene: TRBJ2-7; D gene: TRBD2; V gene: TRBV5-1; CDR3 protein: CASSLGGVAGGREQYF; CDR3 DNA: TGCGCCAGCAGCCTCGGAGGGGTAGCGGGAGGGCGAGAGCAGTACTTC
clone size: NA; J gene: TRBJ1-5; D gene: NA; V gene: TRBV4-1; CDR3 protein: CASSHGQKNQPQHF; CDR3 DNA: TGCGCCAGCAGCCACGGGCAGAAAAATCAGCCCCAGCATTTT
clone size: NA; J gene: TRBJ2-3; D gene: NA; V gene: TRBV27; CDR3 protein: CASSFSPRSTDTQYF; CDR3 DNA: TGTGCCAGCAGTTTCTCGCCTCGCAGCACAGATACGCAGTATTTT
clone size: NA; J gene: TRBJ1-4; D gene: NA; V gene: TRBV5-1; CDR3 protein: CASSLAAQGDEKLFF; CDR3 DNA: TGCGCCAGCAGCTTGGCGGCGCAGGGAGATGAAAAACTGTTTTTT
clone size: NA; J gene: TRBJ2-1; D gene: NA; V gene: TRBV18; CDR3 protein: CASSPNNEQFF; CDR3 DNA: TGTGCCAGCTCACCCAACAATGAGCAGTTCTTC
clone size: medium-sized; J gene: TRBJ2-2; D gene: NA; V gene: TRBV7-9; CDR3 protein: CASSPLWAGELFF; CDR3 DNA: TGTGCCAGCAGTCCCTTATGGGCCGGGGAGCTGTTTTTT
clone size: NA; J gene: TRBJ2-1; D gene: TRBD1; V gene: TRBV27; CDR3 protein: CASSLWGTATYNEQFF; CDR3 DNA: TGTGCCAGCAGTTTATGGGGGACAGCCACCTACAATGAGCAGTTCTTC
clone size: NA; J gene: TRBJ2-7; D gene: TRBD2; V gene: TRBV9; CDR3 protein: CASSVSGRATEQYF; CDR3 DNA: TGTGCCAGCAGCGTAAGCGGGAGGGCCACCGAGCAGTACTTC
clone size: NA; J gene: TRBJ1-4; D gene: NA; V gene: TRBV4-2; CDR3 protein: CASSQEHGMSNEKLFF; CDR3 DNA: TGTGCCAGCAGCCAAGAGCACGGCATGTCCAATGAAAAACTGTTTTTT
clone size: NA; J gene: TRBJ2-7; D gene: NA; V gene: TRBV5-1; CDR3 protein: CASSLGGVAYEQYF; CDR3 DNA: TGCGCCAGCAGCTTGGGGGGAGTGGCCTACGAGCAGTACTTC
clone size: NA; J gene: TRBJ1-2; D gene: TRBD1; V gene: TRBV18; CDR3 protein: CASSPPDRGFYGYTF; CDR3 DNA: TGTGCCAGCTCACCACCTGACAGGGGATTTTATGGCTACACCTTC
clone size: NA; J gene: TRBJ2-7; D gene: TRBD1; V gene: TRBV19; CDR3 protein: CASGDRGQIVIYEQYF; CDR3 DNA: TGTGCCAGCGGGGACAGGGGCCAAATAGTTATCTACGAGCAGTACTTC
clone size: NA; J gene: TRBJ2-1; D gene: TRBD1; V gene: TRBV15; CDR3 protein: CATSNGPGQGRNEQFF; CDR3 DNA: TGTGCCACCAGCAATGGTCCGGGACAGGGGCGCAATGAGCAGTTCTTC
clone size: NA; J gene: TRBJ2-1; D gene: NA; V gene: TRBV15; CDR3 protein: CATSRAFPPQRYNEQFF; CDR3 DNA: TGTGCCACCAGCAGAGCCTTCCCCCCTCAGCGTTACAATGAGCAGTTCTTC
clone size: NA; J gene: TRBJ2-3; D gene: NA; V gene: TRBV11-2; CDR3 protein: CASSLALLTDTQYF; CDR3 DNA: TGTGCCAGCAGCTTAGCTTTACTCACAGATACGCAGTATTTT
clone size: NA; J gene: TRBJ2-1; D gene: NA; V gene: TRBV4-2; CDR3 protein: CASSQDLGRKSYNEQFF; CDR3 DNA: TGTGCCAGCAGCCAAGACCTGGGGCGGAAGAGCTACAATGAGCAGTTCTTC
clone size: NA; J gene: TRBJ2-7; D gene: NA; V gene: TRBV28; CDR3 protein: CASKYAYEQYF; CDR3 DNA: TGTGCCAGCAAGTATGCCTACGAGCAGTACTTC
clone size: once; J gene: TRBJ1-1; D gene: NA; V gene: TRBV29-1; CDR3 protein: CSVDRTLNTEAFF; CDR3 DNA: TGCAGCGTTGATCGGACACTGAACACTGAAGCTTTCTTT
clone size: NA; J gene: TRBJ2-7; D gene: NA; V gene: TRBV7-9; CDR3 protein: CASSLAEGPSYEQYF; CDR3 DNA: TGTGCCAGCAGCTTAGCCGAGGGACCATCCTACGAGCAGTACTTC
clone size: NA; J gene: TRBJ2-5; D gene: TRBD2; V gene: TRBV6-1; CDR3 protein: CASSERSAGGSRREETQYF; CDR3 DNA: TGTGCCAGCAGTGAAAGAAGCGCGGGAGGCTCCCGTAGAGAAGAGACCCAGTACTTC
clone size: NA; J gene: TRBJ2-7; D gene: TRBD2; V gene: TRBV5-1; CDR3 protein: CASRPTGTSASYEQYF; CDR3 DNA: TGCGCCAGCAGACCCACCGGGACTAGCGCCTCCTACGAGCAGTACTTC
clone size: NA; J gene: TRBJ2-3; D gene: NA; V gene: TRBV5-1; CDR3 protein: CASNLLTSTDTQYF; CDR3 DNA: TGCGCCAGCAACCTGCTCACTAGCACAGATACGCAGTATTTT
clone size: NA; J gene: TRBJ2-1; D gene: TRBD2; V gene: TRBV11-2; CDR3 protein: CASSPAGLAGNEQFF; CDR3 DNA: TGTGCCAGCAGCCCAGCGGGACTAGCGGGTAATGAGCAGTTCTTC
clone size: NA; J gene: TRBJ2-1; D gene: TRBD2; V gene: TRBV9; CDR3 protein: CASSVSGSRHEQFF; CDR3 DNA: TGTGCCAGCAGCGTTAGCGGGAGTAGACATGAGCAGTTCTTC
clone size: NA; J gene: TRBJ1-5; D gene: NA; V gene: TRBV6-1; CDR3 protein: CASSAGINQPQHF; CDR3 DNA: TGTGCCAGCAGTGCCGGTATTAATCAGCCCCAGCATTTT
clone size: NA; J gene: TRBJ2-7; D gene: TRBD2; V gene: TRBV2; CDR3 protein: CASSEAKREVPRTYEQYF; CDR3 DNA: TGTGCCAGCAGTGAAGCTAAGCGGGAGGTCCCGAGGACCTACGAGCAGTACTTC
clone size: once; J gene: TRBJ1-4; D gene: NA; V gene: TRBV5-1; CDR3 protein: CASSLDRALGEKLFF; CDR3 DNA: TGCGCCAGCAGCTTGGACAGGGCCCTGGGGGAAAAACTGTTTTTT
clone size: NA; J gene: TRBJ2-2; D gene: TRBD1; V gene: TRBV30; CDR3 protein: CAWSVRDRERELFF; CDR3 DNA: TGTGCCTGGAGTGTACGAGACAGGGAGCGGGAGCTGTTTTTT
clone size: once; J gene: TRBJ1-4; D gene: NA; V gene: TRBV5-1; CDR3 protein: CASSLTTGYEKLFF; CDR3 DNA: TGCGCCAGCAGCTTGACGACAGGATATGAAAAACTGTTTTTT
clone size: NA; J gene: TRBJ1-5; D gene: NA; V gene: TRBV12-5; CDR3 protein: CASGLVTAYSNQPQHF; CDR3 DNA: TGTGCTAGTGGTTTGGTGACGGCCTATAGCAATCAGCCCCAGCATTTT
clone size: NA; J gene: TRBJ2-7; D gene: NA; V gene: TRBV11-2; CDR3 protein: CASSRPDSYEQYF; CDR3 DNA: TGTGCCAGCAGCCGACCCGACTCCTACGAGCAGTACTTC
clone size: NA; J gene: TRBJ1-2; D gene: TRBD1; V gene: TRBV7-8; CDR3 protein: CASSFLGQGAGYTF; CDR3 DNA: TGTGCCAGCAGCTTTTTGGGACAGGGGGCTGGCTACACCTTC
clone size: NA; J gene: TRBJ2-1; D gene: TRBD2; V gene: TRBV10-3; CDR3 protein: CAISTSGRADNEQFF; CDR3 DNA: TGTGCCATCAGTACTAGCGGGAGAGCCGACAATGAGCAGTTCTTC
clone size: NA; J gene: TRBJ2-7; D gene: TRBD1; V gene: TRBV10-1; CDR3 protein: CASRQGAYEQYF; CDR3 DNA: TGCGCCAGCAGGCAGGGGGCCTACGAGCAGTACTTC
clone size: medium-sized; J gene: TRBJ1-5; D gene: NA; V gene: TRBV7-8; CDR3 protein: CASSPALLGGNQPQHF; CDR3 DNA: TGTGCCAGCAGCCCTGCCCTTCTGGGGGGCAATCAGCCCCAGCATTTT
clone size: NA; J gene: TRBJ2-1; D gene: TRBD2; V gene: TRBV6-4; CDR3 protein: CASSPGLAFNEQFF; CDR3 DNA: TGTGCCAGCAGTCCGGGACTAGCGTTCAATGAGCAGTTCTTC
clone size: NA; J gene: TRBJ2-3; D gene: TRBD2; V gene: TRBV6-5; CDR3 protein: CATAWREGDTQYF; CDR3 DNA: TGTGCCACCGCATGGCGGGAGGGAGATACGCAGTATTTT
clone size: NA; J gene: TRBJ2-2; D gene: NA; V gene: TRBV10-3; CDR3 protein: CAISGGAGAGELFF; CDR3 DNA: TGTGCCATCAGTGGGGGGGCGGGAGCCGGGGAGCTGTTTTTT
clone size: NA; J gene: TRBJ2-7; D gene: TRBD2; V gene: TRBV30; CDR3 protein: CALGLAGDEQYF; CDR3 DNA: TGTGCCTTGGGACTAGCGGGAGACGAGCAGTACTTC
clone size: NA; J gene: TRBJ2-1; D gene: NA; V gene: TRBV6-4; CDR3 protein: CASSDSANSYNEQFF; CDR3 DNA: TGTGCCAGCAGTGATAGCGCGAACTCCTACAATGAGCAGTTCTTC
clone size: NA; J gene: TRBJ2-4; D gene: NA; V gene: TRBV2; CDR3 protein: CASTSGAIAKNIQYF; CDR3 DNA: TGTGCCAGCACGTCAGGAGCTATAGCCAAAAACATTCAGTACTTC
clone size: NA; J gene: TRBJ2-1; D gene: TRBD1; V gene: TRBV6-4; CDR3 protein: CASSDSNWDREGNEQFF; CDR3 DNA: TGTGCCAGCAGTGACTCTAATTGGGACAGGGAAGGCAATGAGCAGTTCTTC
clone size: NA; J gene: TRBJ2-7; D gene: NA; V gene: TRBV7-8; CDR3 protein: CASSLGPAGLLEQYF; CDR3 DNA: TGTGCCAGCAGCTTAGGGCCAGCGGGCCTACTCGAGCAGTACTTC
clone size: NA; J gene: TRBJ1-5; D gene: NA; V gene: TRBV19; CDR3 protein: CASSAEGVGNQPQHF; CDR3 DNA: TGTGCCAGTAGTGCCGAGGGGGTTGGCAATCAGCCCCAGCATTTT
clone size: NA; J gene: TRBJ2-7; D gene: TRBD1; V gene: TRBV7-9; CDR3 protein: CASSNTGGWAYEQYF; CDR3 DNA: TGTGCCAGCAGCAACACAGGGGGTTGGGCCTACGAGCAGTACTTC
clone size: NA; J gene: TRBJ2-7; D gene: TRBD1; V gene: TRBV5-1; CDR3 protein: CASSRQGLIWDEQYF; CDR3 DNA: TGCGCCAGCAGCCGACAGGGTCTTATCTGGGACGAGCAGTACTTC
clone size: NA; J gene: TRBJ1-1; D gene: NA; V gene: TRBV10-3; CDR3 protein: CAISEQGPNTEAFF; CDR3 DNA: TGTGCCATCAGTGAGCAGGGCCCGAACACTGAAGCTTTCTTT
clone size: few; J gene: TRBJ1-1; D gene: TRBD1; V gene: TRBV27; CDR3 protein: CASSNLGTANTEAFF; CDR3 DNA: TGTGCCAGCAGTAACCTTGGGACAGCGAACACTGAAGCTTTCTTT
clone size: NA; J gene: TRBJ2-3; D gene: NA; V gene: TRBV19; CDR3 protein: CASSNRGLTGGLSTDTQYF; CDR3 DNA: TGTGCCAGTAGTAATAGGGGCCTAACGGGGGGCCTGAGCACAGATACGCAGTATTTT
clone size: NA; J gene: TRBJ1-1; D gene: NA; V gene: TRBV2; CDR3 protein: CATLGESTRGTEAFF; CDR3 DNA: TGTGCCACCCTTGGTGAATCAACGCGGGGCACTGAAGCTTTCTTT
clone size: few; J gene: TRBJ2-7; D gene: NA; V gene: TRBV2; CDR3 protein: CASSEGTVSPGEQYF; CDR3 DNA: TGTGCCAGCAGTGAAGGGACAGTTTCACCTGGCGAGCAGTACTTC
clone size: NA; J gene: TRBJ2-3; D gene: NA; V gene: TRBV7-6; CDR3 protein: CASSHRQEGTDTQYF; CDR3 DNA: TGTGCCAGCAGCCACCGTCAGGAGGGCACAGATACGCAGTATTTT
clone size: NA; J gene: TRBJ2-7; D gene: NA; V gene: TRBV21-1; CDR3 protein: CASSKKATGHYEQYF; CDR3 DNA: TGTGCCAGCAGCAAAAAGGCCACGGGACACTACGAGCAGTACTTC